The rows below give T cell receptor beta chains drawn from one sample of a study of blood T cells in healthy people across ages. One entry per CDR3 protein, called by TCRdb with MiXCR from the 5' RACE reads. This table holds 800,000 to 950,000 distinct CDR3 sequences, roughly 29% found once. The same specimen was also included in a second study, on T cells of mothers and their children.

The sequenced sample was blood. These receptors originate from a woman aged 40 to 50 in good health. Each CDR3 is given with its conserved first and last residue. D genes are given only for firm matches.

j_call d_call v_call cdr3_aa
TRBJ2-7 TRBD2 TRBV20-1 CSATLAGGFYEQYF
TRBJ1-1 TRBD1 TRBV29-1 CSVVDRATEAFF
TRBJ2-3 NA TRBV4-3 CASSRSPRGSADTQYF
TRBJ2-4 NA TRBV6-4 CASSTEGGTEQYF
TRBJ1-4 NA TRBV4-2 CASSLQGGRQGEKLFF
TRBJ1-1 NA TRBV5-1 CASSDDNTEAFF
TRBJ1-1 NA TRBV20-1 CSQRAGAPNTEAFF
TRBJ2-7 NA TRBV20-1 CSASEGSYEQYF
TRBJ2-7 TRBD2 TRBV20-1 CSARPLAGGPHEQYF
TRBJ2-4 NA TRBV10-3 CAISEFGGIAKNIQYF
TRBJ1-2 NA TRBV20-1 CSARDQKGVFYGYTF
TRBJ1-2 NA TRBV5-6 CASSRRIDGYTF
TRBJ2-2 NA TRBV15 CATSRDGTGELFF